The 3 T cell receptor beta chains below come from one sample, sequenced in a study of shared clonotypes between healthy human individuals (dated by TCRdb to the early 2020s). The method behind the library was the immunoSEQ multiplex PCR assay. TCRdb holds this immuneACCESS table with in-frame rearrangements only. Some clones are missing; in checked studies, unresolved V genes explain under half, and the rest has no known cause. The table for this sample lists about 490,000 clones; almost 80% of them were counted only once. Of the sample, around 12% falls within the top ten clones. The specimen was PBMCs. The receptor source for this set is a woman between 40 and 50 years old in good health. Some clones in this sample may be carry-over from other donors' samples.

Concerning this clone: This sample includes further DNA sequences coding for the same CDR3. This chain connects TRBV19 to TRBJ1-2; TRBD1 agrees at 7 bases. CDR1 and CDR2 (germline): LNHDA, SQIVND (reference sequence). This CDR3 has 13 amino acids. Germline trimming cut 2 bases from V and 4 bases from J; bases unmatched to any gene: 1. The DNA of the CDR3 is TGTGCCAGTAGTATACGGGACAGCTATGGCTACACCTTC. It specifies CASSIRDSYGYTF.

V and J are TRBV7-3 and TRBJ1-2, with D unclear. CDR1 is SGHTA, CDR2 FQGTGA, per germline. This CDR3 spans 16 amino acids. The V gene lost 3 bases and the J gene lost 7 bases, with 21 bases spanning the gap. The CDR3 bases are TGTGCCAGCAGCTTGGGTCTGGGCGGCAGCTTCGGTGGCTACACCTTC. It is translated as CASSLGLGGSFGGYTF. The whole variable domain, remainder taken from reference TRBV7-3 and TRBJ1-2, is GAGVSQTPSNKVTEKGKYVELRCDPISGHTALYWYRQSLGQGPEFLIYFQGTGAADDSGLPNDRFFAVRPEGSVSTLKIQRTERGDSAVYLCASSLGLGGSFGGYTFGSGTRLTVV.

This clone was counted a single time. The chain carries TRBV7-2 and TRBJ2-5; the match to TRBD2 covers 8 bases. CDR1 and CDR2 (germline): SGHTA, FQGNSA. The V gene end was trimmed by 5 bases and the J gene end by 5 bases; junction bases not matched to a gene: 7. The CDR3 is made up of 14 amino acids. Here the CDR3 reads CASSVGRARETQYF. For the CDR3, the DNA is TGTGCCAGCAGCGTCGGGAGGGCCAGGGAGACCCAGTACTTC. Filled out from reference TRBV7-2 and TRBJ2-5, the complete variable domain reads GAGVSQSPSNKVTEKGKDVELRCDPISGHTALYWYRQSLGQGLEFLIYFQGNSAPDKSGLPSDRFSAERTGGSVSTLTIQRTQQEDSAVYLCASSVGRARETQYFGPGTRLLVL.